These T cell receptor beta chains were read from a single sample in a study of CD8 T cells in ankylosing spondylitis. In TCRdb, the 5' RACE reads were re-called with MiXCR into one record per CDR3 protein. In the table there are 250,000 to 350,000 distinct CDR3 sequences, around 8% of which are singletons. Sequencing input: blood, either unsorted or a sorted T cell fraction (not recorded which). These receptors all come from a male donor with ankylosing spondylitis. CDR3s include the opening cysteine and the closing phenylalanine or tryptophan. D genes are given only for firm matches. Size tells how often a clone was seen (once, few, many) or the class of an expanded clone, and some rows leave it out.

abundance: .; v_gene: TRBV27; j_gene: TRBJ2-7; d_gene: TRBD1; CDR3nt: TGTGCCAGCAGTTACCGGGACAGGGGCTTGGGCGAGCAGTACTTC; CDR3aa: CASSYRDRGLGEQYF
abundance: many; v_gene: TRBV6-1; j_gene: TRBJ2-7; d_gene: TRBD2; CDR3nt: TGTGCCAGCAGCCTATACCCAGGTGGGGGGGGCTACGAGCAGTACTTC; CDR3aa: CASSLYPGGGGYEQYF
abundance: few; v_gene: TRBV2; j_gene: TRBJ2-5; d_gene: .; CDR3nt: TGTGCCAGCACCTTGACAACCCGGGGGTTGGAGACCCAGTACTTC; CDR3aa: CASTLTTRGLETQYF
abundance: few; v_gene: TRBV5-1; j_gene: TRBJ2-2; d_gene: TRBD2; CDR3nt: TGCGCCAGCAGCTCAGGACTAGCCGCCGGGGAGCTGTTTTTT; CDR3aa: CASSSGLAAGELFF
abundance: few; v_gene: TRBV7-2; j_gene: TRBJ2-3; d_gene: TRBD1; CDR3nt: TGTGCCAGCAGTTACTCCGGACAGGGTTGGACGCAGTATTTT; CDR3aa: CASSYSGQGWTQYF
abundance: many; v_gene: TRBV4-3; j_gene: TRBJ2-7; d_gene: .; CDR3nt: TGCGCCAGCAGCCAAGTGATGACTCGAGGCTCCTACGAGCAGTACTTC; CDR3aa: CASSQVMTRGSYEQYF
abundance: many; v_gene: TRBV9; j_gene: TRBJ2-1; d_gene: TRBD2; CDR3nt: TGTGCCAGCAGCGTAGCTGGGGGGACTAAGAGCAATGAGCAGTTCTTC; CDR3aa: CASSVAGGTKSNEQFF
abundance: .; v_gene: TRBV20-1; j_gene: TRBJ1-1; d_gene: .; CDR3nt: TGCAGTGCTAGACCCGACGGACCCTTGGTCACTGAAGCTTTCTTT; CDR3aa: CSARPDGPLVTEAFF
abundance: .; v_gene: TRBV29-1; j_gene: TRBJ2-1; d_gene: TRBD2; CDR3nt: TGCAGCGTTGAGTCTAGCGGGAGACCCTACAATGAGCAGTTCTTC; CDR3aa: CSVESSGRPYNEQFF
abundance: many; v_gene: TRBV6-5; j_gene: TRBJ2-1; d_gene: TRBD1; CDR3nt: TGTGCCAGCAGTTACTCGACCGGGACAGCTTACAATGAGCAGTTCTTC; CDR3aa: CASSYSTGTAYNEQFF
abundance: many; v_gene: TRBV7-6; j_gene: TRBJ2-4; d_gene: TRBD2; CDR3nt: TGTGCCAGCAGCTCATCAGCCCCGGGAGGGGGCAAAAACATTCAGTACTTC; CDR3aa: CASSSSAPGGGKNIQYF
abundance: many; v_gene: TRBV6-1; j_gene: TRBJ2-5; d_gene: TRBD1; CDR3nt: TGTGCCAGCAGGCGGACAGGGGGCATGGAGACCCAGTACTTC; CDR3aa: CASRRTGGMETQYF
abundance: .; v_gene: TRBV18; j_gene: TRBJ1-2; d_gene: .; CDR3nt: TGTGCCAGCTCACCAGAACTGCAATCTAACTATGGCTACACCTTC; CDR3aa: CASSPELQSNYGYTF
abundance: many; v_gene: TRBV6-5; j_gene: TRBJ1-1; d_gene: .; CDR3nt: TGTGCCAGCAGTTATGGTCGACAGCTGAACACTGAAGCTTTCTTT; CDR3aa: CASSYGRQLNTEAFF
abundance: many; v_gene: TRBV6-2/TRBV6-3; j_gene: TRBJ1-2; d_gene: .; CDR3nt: TGTGCCAGCAGCAACGCGGGGGCGCCGGGCTACACCTTC; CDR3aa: CASSNAGAPGYTF
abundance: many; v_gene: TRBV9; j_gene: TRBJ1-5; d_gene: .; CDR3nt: TGTGCCAGCAGCTTAGACGGGAGGGCTAGCAATCAGCCCCAGCATTTT; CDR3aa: CASSLDGRASNQPQHF
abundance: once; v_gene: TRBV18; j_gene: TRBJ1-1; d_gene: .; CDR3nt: TGTGCCAGCTCAAAGGGCGCGACTGAAGCTTTCTTT; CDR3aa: CASSKGATEAFF
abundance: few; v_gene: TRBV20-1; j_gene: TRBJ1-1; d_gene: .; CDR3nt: TGCAGTGCTGGATCGGGGGGTAACACTGAAGCTTTCTTT; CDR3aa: CSAGSGGNTEAFF
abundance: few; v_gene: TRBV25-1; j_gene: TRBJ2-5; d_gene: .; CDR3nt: TGTGCCAGCAGTCCGGATCGAGGGGGAGGGCAGAGAATCCAGTACTTC; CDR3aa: CASSPDRGGGQRIQYF
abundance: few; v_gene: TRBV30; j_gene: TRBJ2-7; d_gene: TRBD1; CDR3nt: TGTGCCTCAGACTTAGGACAGGGAATCTACGAGCAGTACTTC; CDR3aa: CASDLGQGIYEQYF
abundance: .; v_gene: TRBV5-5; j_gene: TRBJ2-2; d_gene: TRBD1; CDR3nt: TGTGCCAGCAGCTTTGGGACAGGGGTATCCAGCACCGGGGAGCTGTTTTTT; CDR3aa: CASSFGTGVSSTGELFF
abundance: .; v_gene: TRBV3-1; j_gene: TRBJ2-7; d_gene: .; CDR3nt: TGTGCCAGCAGCCTAACGGGAGAGGTCCACGAGCAGTACTTC; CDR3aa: CASSLTGEVHEQYF
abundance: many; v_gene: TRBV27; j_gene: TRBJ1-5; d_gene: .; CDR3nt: TGTGCCAGCAGTTTATCCGGGGTCGAGGGTCAGCCCCAGCATTTT; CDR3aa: CASSLSGVEGQPQHF
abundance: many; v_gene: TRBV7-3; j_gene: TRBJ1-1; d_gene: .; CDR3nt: TGTGCCAGCAGCAAACAGGGCATGAACACTGAAGCTTTCTTT; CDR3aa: CASSKQGMNTEAFF
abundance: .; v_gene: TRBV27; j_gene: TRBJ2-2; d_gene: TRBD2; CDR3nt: TGTGCCAGCAGTTTCGGGCTAGCGGGGGTCACCGGGGAGCTGTTTTTT; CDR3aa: CASSFGLAGVTGELFF
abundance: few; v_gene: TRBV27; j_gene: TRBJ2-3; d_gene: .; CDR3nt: TGTGCCAGCAGTGGGACTCCTTCCACAGATACGCAGTATTTT; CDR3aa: CASSGTPSTDTQYF
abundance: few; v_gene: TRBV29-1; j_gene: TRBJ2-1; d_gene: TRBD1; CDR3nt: TGCAGCGTGGGGGACAGGGGCCACAATGAGCAGTTCTTC; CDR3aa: CSVGDRGHNEQFF
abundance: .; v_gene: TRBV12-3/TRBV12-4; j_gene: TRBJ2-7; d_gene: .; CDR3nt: TGTGCCGGAAGGGGATCAACCTACGAGCAGTACTTC; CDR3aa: CAGRGSTYEQYF
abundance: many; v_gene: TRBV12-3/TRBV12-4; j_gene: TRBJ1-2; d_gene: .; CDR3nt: TGTGCCAGCAGTTTAGGACAGGCCCCAAACTATGGCTACACCTTC; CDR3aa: CASSLGQAPNYGYTF
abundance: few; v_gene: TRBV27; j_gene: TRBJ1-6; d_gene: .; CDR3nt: TGTGCCAGCAGTTTCCGGGGAAATAATTCACCCCTCCACTTT; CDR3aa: CASSFRGNNSPLHF
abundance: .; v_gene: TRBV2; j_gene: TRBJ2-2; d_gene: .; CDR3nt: TGTGCCAGCAGGGTGACAGCGACGGCCGGGGAGCTGTTTTTT; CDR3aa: CASRVTATAGELFF
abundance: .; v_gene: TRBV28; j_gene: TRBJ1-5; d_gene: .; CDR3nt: TGTGCCAGCAGTTCGGCAGGACATAGCAATCAGCCCCAGCATTTT; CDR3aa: CASSSAGHSNQPQHF
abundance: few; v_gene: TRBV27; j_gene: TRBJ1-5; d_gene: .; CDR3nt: TGTGCCAGCAGTCGCCGGGAACGAAAGGGTCAGCCCCAGCATTTT; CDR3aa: CASSRRERKGQPQHF
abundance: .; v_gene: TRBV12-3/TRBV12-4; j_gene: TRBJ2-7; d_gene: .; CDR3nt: TGTGCCAGCAGTTTTGCCAGGCAGAGCTCCTACGAGCAGTACTTC; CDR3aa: CASSFARQSSYEQYF
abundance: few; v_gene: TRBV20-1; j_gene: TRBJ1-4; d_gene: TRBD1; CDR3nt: TGCAGTGCTAGAGGGGACAGGGGTGAAAAACTGTTTTTT; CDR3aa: CSARGDRGEKLFF
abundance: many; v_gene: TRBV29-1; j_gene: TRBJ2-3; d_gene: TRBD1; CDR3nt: TGCAGCGAGAGGGGGCTGGTCACAGATACGCAGTATTTT; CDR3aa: CSERGLVTDTQYF
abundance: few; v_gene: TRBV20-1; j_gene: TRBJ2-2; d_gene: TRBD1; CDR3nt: TGCAGTGCTAGAAACCCGGGACAGGGGAACACCGGGGAGCTGTTTTTT; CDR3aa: CSARNPGQGNTGELFF
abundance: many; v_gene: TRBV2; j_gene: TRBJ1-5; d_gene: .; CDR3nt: TGTGCCAGCAGTGAAAGGGGGGACTATAGCAATCAGCCCCAGCATTTT; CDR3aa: CASSERGDYSNQPQHF
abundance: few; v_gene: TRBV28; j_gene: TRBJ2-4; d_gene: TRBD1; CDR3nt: TGTGCCAGCAGCCAGAGACAGGGAAAAAACATTCAGTACTTC; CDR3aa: CASSQRQGKNIQYF
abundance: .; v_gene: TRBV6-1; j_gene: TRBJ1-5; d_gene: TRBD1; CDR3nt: TGTGCCAGCAGTGAAGCGGGGACAGGGGGCTGGCAGCCCCAGCATTTT; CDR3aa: CASSEAGTGGWQPQHF
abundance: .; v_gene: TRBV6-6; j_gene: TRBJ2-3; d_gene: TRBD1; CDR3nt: TGTGCCAGCAGCCCAAGCCCCGGACAGGGTGGTTCCACAGATACGCAGTATTTT; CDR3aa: CASSPSPGQGGSTDTQYF
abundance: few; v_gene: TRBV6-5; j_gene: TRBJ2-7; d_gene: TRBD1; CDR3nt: TGTGCCAGCAGTCCACTCGACAGGGGCTCCTACGAGCAGTACTTC; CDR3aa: CASSPLDRGSYEQYF
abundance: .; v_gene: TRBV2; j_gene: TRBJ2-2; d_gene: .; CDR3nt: TGTGCCAGCAGTCCTGACAGCTTATTGAACACCGGGGAGCTGTTTTTT; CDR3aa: CASSPDSLLNTGELFF
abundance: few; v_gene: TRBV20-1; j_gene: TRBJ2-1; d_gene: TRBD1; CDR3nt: TGCAGTGCTAAACAGGGGACAGGGGTCAACAATGAGCAGTTCTTC; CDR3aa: CSAKQGTGVNNEQFF
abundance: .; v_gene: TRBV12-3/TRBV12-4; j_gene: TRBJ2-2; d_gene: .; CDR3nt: TGTGCCAGCCGTCTAGCGCCGAACACCGGGGAGCTGTTTTTT; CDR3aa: CASRLAPNTGELFF
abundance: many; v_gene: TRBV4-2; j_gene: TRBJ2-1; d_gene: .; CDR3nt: TGTGCCAGCAGCCCGGCGGGGCGGCCCAATGAGCAGTTCTTC; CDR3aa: CASSPAGRPNEQFF
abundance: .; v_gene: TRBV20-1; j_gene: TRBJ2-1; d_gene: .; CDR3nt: TGCAGTGCTAGGGGGCTCGGCACATACAATGAGCAGTTCTTC; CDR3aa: CSARGLGTYNEQFF
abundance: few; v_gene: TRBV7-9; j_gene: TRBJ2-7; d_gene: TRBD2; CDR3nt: TGTGCCAGCAGCACTGGACTAGCGCAACTGGGGGAGCAGTACTTC; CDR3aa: CASSTGLAQLGEQYF
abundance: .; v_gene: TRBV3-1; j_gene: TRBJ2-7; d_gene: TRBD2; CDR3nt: TGTGCCAGCAGCCAAGATCCGGTTTTAGCGGGAACTCTGACGTACGAGCAGTACTTC; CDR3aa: CASSQDPVLAGTLTYEQYF
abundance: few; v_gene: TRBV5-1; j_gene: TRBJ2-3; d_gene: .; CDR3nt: TGCGCCAGCAGGAAACCGGCCGCCGGAGATACGCAGTATTTT; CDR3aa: CASRKPAAGDTQYF
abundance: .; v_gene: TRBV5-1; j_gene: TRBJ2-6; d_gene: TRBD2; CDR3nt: TGCGCCAGCAGCTCGGGGGGAGGTCCTGGGGCCAACGTCCTGACTTTC; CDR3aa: CASSSGGGPGANVLTF
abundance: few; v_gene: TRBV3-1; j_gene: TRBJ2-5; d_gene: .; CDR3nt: TGTGCCAGCAGCCAAGATCGGAAGTATGGGCGCGTCTGGGAGACCCAGTACTTC; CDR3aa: CASSQDRKYGRVWETQYF
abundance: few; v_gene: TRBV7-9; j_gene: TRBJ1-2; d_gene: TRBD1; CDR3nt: TGTGCCAGCAGCCAGGACAGGAGCTATGGCTACACCTTC; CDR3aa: CASSQDRSYGYTF
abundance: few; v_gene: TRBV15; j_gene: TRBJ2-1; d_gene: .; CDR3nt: TGTGCCACCAGCGAAGGAATCGGGGCCTACAATGAGCAGTTCTTC; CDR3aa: CATSEGIGAYNEQFF
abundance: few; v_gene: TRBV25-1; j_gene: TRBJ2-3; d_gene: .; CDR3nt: TGTGCCAGCAGTGAAGGTAGTGCGAGCACAGATACGCAGTATTTT; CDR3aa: CASSEGSASTDTQYF